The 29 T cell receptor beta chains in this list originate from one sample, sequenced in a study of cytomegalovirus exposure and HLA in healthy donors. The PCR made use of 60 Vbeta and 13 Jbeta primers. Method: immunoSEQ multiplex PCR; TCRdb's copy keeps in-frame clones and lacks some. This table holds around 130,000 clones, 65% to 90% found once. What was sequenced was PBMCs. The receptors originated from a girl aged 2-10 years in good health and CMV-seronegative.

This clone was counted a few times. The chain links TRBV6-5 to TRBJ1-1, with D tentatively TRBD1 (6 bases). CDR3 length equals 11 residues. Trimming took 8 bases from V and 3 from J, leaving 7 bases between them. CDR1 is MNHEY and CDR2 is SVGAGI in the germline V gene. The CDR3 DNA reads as TGTGCCAGCGAGGGGGACACTGAAGCTTTCTTT. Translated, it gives CASEGDTEAFF.

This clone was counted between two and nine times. The CDR3 protein is CASSLAPGQGVHEQYF. The CDR3 DNA reads TGTGCCAGCAGCCTTGCCCCAGGACAGGGGGTCCACGAGCAGTACTTC. This chain uses TRBV7-6 with TRBJ2-7; 10 bases are shared with TRBD1. Germline V gives CDR1 SGHVS, CDR2 FNYEAQ. There are 16 residues in the CDR3. Trimming took 5 bases from V and 5 from J; bases not matched to a gene: 12.

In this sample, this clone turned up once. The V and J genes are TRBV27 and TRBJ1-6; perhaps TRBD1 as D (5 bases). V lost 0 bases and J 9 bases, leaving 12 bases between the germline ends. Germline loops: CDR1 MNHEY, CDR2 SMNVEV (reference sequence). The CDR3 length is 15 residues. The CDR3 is CASSLSGQGGSPLHF. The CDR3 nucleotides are TGTGCCAGCAGTTTATCAGGGCAGGGTGGTTCACCCCTCCACTTT.

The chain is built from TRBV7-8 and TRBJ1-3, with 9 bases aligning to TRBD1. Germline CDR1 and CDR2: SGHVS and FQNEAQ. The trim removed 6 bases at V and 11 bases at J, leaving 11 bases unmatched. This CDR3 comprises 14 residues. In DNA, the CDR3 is TGTGCCAGCAGAACCGGGACAGGGAATTACCCCATATATTTT. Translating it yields CASRTGTGNYPIYF.

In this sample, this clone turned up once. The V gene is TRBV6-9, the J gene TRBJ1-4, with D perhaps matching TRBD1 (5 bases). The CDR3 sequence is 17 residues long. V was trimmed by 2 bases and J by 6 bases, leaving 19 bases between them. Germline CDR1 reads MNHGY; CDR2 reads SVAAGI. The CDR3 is CASSYRRIQGGDEKLFF. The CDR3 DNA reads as TGTGCCAGCAGTTATCGTCGTATTCAGGGAGGAGATGAAAAACTGTTTTTT.

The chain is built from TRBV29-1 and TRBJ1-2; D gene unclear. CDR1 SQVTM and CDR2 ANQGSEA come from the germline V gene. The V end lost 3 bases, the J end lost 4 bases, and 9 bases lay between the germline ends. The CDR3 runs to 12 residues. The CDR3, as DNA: TGCAGCGTTGATCGGGGTGCCTATGGCTACACCTTC. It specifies CSVDRGAYGYTF.

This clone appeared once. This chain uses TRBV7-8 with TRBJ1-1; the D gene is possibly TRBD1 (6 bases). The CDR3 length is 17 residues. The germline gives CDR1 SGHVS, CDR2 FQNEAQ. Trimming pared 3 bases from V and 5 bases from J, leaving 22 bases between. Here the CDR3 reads CASSFTQGRGPHTEAFF. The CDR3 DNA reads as TGTGCCAGCAGCTTTACTCAGGGGAGGGGCCCACATACTGAAGCTTTCTTT. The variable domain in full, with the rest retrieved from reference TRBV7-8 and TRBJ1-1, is GAGVSQSPRYKVAKRGQDVALRCDPISGHVSLFWYQQALGQGPEFLTYFQNEAQLDKSGLPSDRFFAERPEGSVSTLKIQRTQQEDSAVYLCASSFTQGRGPHTEAFFGQGTRLTVV.

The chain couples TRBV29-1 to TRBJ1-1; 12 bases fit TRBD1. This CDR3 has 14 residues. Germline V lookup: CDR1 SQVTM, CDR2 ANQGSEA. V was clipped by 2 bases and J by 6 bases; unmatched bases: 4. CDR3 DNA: TGCAGCGTTGAACAGGGACAGGGGGCAGCTGAAGCTTTCTTT. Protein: CSVEQGQGAAEAFF. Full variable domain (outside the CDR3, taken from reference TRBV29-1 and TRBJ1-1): SAVISQKPSRDICQRGTSLTIQCQVDSQVTMMFWYRQQPGQSLTLIATANQGSEATYESGFVIDKFPISRPNLTFSTLTVSNMSPEDSSIYLCSVEQGQGAAEAFFGQGTRLTVV.

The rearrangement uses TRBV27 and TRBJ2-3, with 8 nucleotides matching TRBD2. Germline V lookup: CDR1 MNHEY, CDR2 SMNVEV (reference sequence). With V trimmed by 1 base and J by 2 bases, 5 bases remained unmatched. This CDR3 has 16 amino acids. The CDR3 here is CASSLWAAGATDTQYF. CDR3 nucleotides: TGTGCCAGCAGTTTATGGGCAGCGGGGGCCACAGATACGCAGTATTTT.

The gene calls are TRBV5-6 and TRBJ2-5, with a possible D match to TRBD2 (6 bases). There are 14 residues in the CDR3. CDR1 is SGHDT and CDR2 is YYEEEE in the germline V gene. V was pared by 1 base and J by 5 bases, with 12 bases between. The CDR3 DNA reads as TGTGCCAGCAGCTTGCCGGGGGTTCGTGAGACCCAGTACTTC. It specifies CASSLPGVRETQYF.

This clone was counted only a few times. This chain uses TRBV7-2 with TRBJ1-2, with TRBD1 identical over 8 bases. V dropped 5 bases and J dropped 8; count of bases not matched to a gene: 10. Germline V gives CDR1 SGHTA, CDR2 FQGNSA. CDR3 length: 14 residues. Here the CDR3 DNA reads TGTGCCAGCAGCCCCCAGGGGGCTCAGGAGGGCTACACCTTC. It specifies CASSPQGAQEGYTF. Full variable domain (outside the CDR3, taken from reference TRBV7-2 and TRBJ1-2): GAGVSQSPSNKVTEKGKDVELRCDPISGHTALYWYRQSLGQGLEFLIYFQGNSAPDKSGLPSDRFSAERTGGSVSTLTIQRTQQEDSAVYLCASSPQGAQEGYTFGSGTRLTVV.

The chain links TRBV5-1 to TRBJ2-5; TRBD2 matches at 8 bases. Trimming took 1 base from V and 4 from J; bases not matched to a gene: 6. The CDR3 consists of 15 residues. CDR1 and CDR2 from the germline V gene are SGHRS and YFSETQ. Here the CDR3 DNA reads TGCGCCAGCAGCTTGACTAGCGGAGGCGTAGAGACCCAGTACTTC. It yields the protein CASSLTSGGVETQYF.

CDR3 in amino acids: CASSSNPSGGGTGELFF. Written as DNA, the CDR3 is TGCGCCAGCAGCTCCAACCCTAGCGGGGGGGGAACCGGGGAGCTGTTTTTT. This chain connects TRBV5-1 to TRBJ2-2, with 12 bases that match TRBD2. The CDR3 covers 17 residues. Germline loops: CDR1 SGHRS, CDR2 YFSETQ. V was clipped by 3 bases and J by 5 bases; unmatched bases: 8.

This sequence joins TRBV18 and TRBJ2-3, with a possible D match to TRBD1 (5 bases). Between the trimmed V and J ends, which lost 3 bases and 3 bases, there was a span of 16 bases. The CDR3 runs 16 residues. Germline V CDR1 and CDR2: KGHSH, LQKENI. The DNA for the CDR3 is TGTGCCAGCTCACCTCCAACCTCCAGACAGACAGATACGCAGTATTTT. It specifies CASSPPTSRQTDTQYF.

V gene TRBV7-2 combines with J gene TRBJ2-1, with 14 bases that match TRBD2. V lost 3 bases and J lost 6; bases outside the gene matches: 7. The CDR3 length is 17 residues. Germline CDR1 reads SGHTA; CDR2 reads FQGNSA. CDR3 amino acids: CASSFAGLAGGLNEQFF. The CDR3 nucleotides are TGTGCCAGCAGCTTCGCCGGACTAGCGGGAGGCCTCAATGAGCAGTTCTTC.

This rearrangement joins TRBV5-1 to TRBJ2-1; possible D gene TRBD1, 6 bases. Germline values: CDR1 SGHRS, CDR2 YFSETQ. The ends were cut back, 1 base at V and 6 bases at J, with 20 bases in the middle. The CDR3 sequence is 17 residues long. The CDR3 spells CASSLFVGQPFFNEQFF. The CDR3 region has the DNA TGCGCCAGCAGCTTGTTTGTCGGACAGCCGTTCTTCAATGAGCAGTTCTTC.

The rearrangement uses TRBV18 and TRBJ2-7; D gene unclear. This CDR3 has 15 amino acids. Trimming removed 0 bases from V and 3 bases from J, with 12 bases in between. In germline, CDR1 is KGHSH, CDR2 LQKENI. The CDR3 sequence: CASSPPRSTIYEQYF. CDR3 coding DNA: TGTGCCAGCTCACCACCCCGATCGACAATCTACGAGCAGTACTTC.

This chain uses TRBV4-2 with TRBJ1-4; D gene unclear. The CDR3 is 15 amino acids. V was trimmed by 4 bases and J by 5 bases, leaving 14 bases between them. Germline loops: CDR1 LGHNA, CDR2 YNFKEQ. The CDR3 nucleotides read TGTGCCAGCAGCCTTCCGGGTCGGTCAAATGAAAAACTGTTTTTT. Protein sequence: CASSLPGRSNEKLFF.

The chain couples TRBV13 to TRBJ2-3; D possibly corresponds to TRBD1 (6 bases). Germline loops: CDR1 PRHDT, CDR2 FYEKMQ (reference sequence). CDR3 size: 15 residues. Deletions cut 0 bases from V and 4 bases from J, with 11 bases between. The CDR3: CASSLGAGAADTQYF. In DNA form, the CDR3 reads TGTGCCAGCAGCTTAGGGGCAGGGGCGGCAGATACGCAGTATTTT.

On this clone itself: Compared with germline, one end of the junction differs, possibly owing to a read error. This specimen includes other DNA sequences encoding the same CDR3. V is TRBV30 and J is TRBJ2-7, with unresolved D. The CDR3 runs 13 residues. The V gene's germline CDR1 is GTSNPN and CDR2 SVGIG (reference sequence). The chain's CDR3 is CAWSVAPGYEQYF. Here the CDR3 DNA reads TGCGCCTGGAGTGTTGCTCCGGGCTACGAGCAGTACTTC.

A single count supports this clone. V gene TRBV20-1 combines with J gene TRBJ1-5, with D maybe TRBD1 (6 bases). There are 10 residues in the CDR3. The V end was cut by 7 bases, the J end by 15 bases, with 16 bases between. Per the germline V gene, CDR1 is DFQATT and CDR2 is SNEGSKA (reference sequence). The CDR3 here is CSGSPGHRHF. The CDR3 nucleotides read TGCAGTGGGTCCCCGGGACACCGGCATTTT.

CDR3 sequence reads: CATSREGVIGAGELFF. In DNA, the CDR3 is TGTGCCACCAGCAGAGAGGGAGTAATCGGGGCCGGGGAGCTGTTTTTT. This chain connects TRBV15 to TRBJ2-2, with D tentatively TRBD2 (5 bases). Germline V gene sequence: CDR1 LNHNV, CDR2 YYDKDF (reference sequence). V was pared by 0 bases and J by 6 bases, with 14 bases between. CDR3 length: 16 residues.

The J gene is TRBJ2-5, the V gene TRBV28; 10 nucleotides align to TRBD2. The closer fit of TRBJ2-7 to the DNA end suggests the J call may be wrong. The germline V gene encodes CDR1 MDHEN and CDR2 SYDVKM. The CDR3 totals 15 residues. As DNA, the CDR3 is TGTGCCAGCAGTTTGGGTCTAGCGGGAGTATACGAGCAGTACTTC. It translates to CASSLGLAGVYEQYF.

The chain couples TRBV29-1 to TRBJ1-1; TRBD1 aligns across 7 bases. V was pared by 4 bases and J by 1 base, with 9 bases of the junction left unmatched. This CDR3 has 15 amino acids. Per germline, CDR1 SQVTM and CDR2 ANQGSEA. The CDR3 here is CSVAPLTGANTEAFF. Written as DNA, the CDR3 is TGCAGCGTTGCGCCATTAACAGGGGCGAACACTGAAGCTTTCTTT. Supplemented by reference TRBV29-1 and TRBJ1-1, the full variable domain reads SAVISQKPSRDICQRGTSLTIQCQVDSQVTMMFWYRQQPGQSLTLIATANQGSEATYESGFVIDKFPISRPNLTFSTLTVSNMSPEDSSIYLCSVAPLTGANTEAFFGQGTRLTVV.

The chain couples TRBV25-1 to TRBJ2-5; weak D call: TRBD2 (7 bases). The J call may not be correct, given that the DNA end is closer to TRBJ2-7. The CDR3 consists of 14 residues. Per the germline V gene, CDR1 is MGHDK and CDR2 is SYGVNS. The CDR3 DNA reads TGTGCCAGCGGGGAGGGGGTTTCGACCTACGAGCAGTACTTC. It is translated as CASGEGVSTYEQYF.

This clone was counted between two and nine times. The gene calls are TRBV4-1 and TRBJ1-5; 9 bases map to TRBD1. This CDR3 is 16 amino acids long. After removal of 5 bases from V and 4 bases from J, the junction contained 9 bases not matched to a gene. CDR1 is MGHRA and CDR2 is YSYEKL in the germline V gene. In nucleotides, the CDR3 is TGCGCCAGCAGCGCCCGATCCGACAGGGGGAATCAGCCCCAGCATTTT. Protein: CASSARSDRGNQPQHF.

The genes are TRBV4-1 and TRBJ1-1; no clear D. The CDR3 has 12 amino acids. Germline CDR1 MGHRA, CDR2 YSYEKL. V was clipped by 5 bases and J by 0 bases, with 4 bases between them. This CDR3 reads CASSGLNTEAFF. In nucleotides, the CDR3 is TGCGCCAGCAGCGGCTTGAACACTGAAGCTTTCTTT.

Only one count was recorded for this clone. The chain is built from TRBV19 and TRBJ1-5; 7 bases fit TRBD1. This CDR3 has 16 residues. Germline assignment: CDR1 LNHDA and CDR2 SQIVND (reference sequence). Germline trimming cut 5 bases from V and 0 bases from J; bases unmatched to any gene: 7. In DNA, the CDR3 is TGTGCCAGTAGTCTTCGACAGGGTGGTAGCAATCAGCCCCAGCATTTT. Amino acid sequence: CASSLRQGGSNQPQHF.

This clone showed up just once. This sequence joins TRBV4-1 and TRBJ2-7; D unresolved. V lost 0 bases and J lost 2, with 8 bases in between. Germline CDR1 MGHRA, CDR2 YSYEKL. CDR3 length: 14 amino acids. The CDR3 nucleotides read TGCGCCAGCAGCCAAGATGGGCTTCCCTACGAGCAGTACTTC. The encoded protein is CASSQDGLPYEQYF.